The clone carrying this T cell receptor beta chain was counted between two and nine times. Germline values: CDR1 DFQATT, CDR2 SNEGSKA (reference sequence). The length of the CDR3 is 12 residues. V gave up 0 bases and J gave up 5 bases, with 7 bases separating them. This specimen belongs to a study of response to subunit inactivated influenza vaccine. Using its own MiXCR run on the RT-PCR reads, TCRdb lists one record per CDR3 protein. The sample holds about 650,000 distinct CDR3 sequences; approximately 14% are singletons and the top ten take under 14%. Material: PBMCs from blood, obtained about 13 days after vaccination. The clonotype was recovered from a man between 45 and 60 years old who received an inactivated influenza vaccine. The rearrangement uses TRBV20-1 and TRBJ2-5; D gene ambiguous. For the CDR3, the DNA is TGCAGTGCTAGAGACAATGGCGAGACCCAGTACTTC. Translation: CSARDNGETQYF.